This T cell receptor beta chain was sequenced for a study of cytomegalovirus exposure and HLA in healthy donors. Findings and caveats of the study: In an earlier analysis, in approximately 630 donors, most V segments appeared productive either ~87% or ~30% of the time. In vitro data verified a few CMV-associated chains as specific for CMV antigens.

13 Jbeta primers and 60 Vbeta primers were used for the PCR. In the original processing: Later work found about 80 million unique TCR beta chains, with roughly 11 million shared. Measured with immunoSEQ multiplex PCR; TCRdb has only the in-frame clones, and not every one. That table furnishes V, J and clone size, whereas the DNA furnished D and trimming. The repertoire holds some 150,000 clones, over 75% seen once, with 2% to 2.5% in the top ten. A word on this clone: The antigen is not known.

V dropped 3 bases and J dropped 8; count of bases not matched to a gene: 10. Germline CDR1 and CDR2: MDHEN and SYDVKM. There are 14 residues in the CDR3. The chain employs TRBV28 and TRBJ2-7; 7 bases map to TRBD2. Sequencing was carried out using PBMCs. This TCR derives from a man under 40 in good health and CMV-seronegative. As DNA, the CDR3 is TGTGCCAGCAGTTTCTCCGGACTAGATGTCAAGCAGTACTTC. It yields the protein CASSFSGLDVKQYF. The full variable domain, its missing parts supplied by reference TRBV28 and TRBJ2-7, is DVKVTQSSRYLVKRTGEKVFLECVQDMDHENMFWYRQDPGLGLRLIYFSYDVKMKEKGDIPEGYSVSREKKERFSLILESASTNQTSMYLCASSFSGLDVKQYFGPGTRLTVT.